This is a list of T cell receptor beta chains from one sample in a study of T cells in Graves' hyperthyroidism and ophthalmopathy. TCRdb ran MiXCR on the multiplex PCR reads and lists one entry per CDR3 protein. The sample has approximately 610,000 distinct CDR3 sequences; 14% to 15% are singletons. The sequenced sample was blood. Receptor source: a woman between 40 and 50 years old with Graves' ophthalmopathy. The CDR3 runs from the conserved cysteine through the conserved F or W. The D gene is left open where the match is weak. Clone size, where shown, is once, few, many, or a class for clones that have expanded.

j_call: TRBJ2-7
clone_size: many
d_call: -
v_call: TRBV6-5
cdr3_nt: TGTGCCAGCACCGAGGCGGGGCCGCACTACGAGCAGTACTTC
cdr3_aa: CASTEAGPHYEQYF

j_call: TRBJ2-7
clone_size: -
d_call: -
v_call: TRBV30
cdr3_nt: TGTGCCTGGGAGGCCGGGGCCTACGAGCAGTACTTC
cdr3_aa: CAWEAGAYEQYF

j_call: TRBJ2-7
clone_size: -
d_call: TRBD2
v_call: TRBV7-8
cdr3_nt: TGTGCCAGCAGCTTAACGCGGGAGAACGAGCAGTACTTC
cdr3_aa: CASSLTRENEQYF

j_call: TRBJ2-2
clone_size: many
d_call: TRBD2
v_call: TRBV9
cdr3_nt: TGTGCCAGCAGCGTAGCTGGCGGTCTAGCGGAGAACACCGGGGAGCTGTTTTTT
cdr3_aa: CASSVAGGLAENTGELFF

j_call: TRBJ2-3
clone_size: -
d_call: -
v_call: TRBV9
cdr3_nt: TGTGCCAGCAGCGTAGGTGTGGGTAGGTCTGGCACAGATACGCAGTATTTT
cdr3_aa: CASSVGVGRSGTDTQYF

j_call: TRBJ1-2
clone_size: many
d_call: -
v_call: TRBV5-1
cdr3_nt: TGCGCCAGCAGCCGTTCAGGGGACAACTATGGCTACACCTTC
cdr3_aa: CASSRSGDNYGYTF

j_call: TRBJ1-1
clone_size: -
d_call: -
v_call: TRBV12-3/TRBV12-4
cdr3_nt: TGTGCCAGCAGGTTAGCTTGGGCGGTTATGAACACTGAAGCTTTCTTT
cdr3_aa: CASRLAWAVMNTEAFF

j_call: TRBJ1-5
clone_size: many
d_call: -
v_call: TRBV28
cdr3_nt: TGTGCCAGCAGTTTGGACAGCGTGGCTCATCAGCCCCAGCATTTT
cdr3_aa: CASSLDSVAHQPQHF

j_call: TRBJ2-5
clone_size: -
d_call: -
v_call: TRBV11-3
cdr3_nt: TGTGCCAGCAGTGAAGGCGGGGGCGCTCAGGAGACCCAGTACTTC
cdr3_aa: CASSEGGGAQETQYF

j_call: TRBJ2-5
clone_size: many
d_call: -
v_call: TRBV29-1
cdr3_nt: TGCAGCGTCCCCAGGGGAGGTCAAGAGACCCAGTACTTC
cdr3_aa: CSVPRGGQETQYF

j_call: TRBJ2-7
clone_size: -
d_call: TRBD1
v_call: TRBV27
cdr3_nt: TGTGCCAGCAGTCCCCTGGGACAGGGTGGCTCCTACGAGCAGTACTTC
cdr3_aa: CASSPLGQGGSYEQYF

j_call: TRBJ2-7
clone_size: few
d_call: TRBD2
v_call: TRBV6-5
cdr3_nt: TGTGCCAGCAGTTCGTCGACTAGCGGGAGCTCCTACGAGCAGTACTTC
cdr3_aa: CASSSSTSGSSYEQYF

j_call: TRBJ2-6
clone_size: few
d_call: -
v_call: TRBV29-1
cdr3_nt: TGCAGCGGCCTCACAGGGGCCAACGTCCTGACTTTC
cdr3_aa: CSGLTGANVLTF

j_call: TRBJ2-3
clone_size: many
d_call: TRBD2
v_call: TRBV20-1
cdr3_nt: TGCAGTGCTAGAGCGCTTAGCGGGAGTACAGATACGCAGTATTTT
cdr3_aa: CSARALSGSTDTQYF

j_call: TRBJ1-1
clone_size: -
d_call: -
v_call: TRBV3-1
cdr3_nt: TGTGCCAGCAGCCTGTCGGGACACTCTGAAGCTTTCTTT
cdr3_aa: CASSLSGHSEAFF

j_call: TRBJ2-4
clone_size: many
d_call: -
v_call: TRBV11-2
cdr3_nt: TGTGCCAGCAGCTTAGATCCGGGCGCCAAAAACATTCAGTACTTC
cdr3_aa: CASSLDPGAKNIQYF

j_call: TRBJ1-1
clone_size: few
d_call: -
v_call: TRBV6-2/TRBV6-3
cdr3_nt: TGTGCCAGCAGTTACTCGATAGGGCGTGGGGGACGCCCGAACACTGAAGCTTTCTTT
cdr3_aa: CASSYSIGRGGRPNTEAFF

j_call: TRBJ2-7
clone_size: many
d_call: TRBD1
v_call: TRBV5-1
cdr3_nt: TGCGCCAGCAGCGGAGGGACAGGGCGGCTCGAGCAGTACTTC
cdr3_aa: CASSGGTGRLEQYF

j_call: TRBJ2-2
clone_size: -
d_call: TRBD1
v_call: TRBV19
cdr3_nt: TGTGCCAGTAGTACTGAACCGGGACAGACCACCGGGGAGCTGTTTTTT
cdr3_aa: CASSTEPGQTTGELFF

j_call: TRBJ2-7
clone_size: many
d_call: -
v_call: TRBV12-3/TRBV12-4
cdr3_nt: TGTGCCAGCAGCTTTATGCCGCGCGAGCAGTACTTC
cdr3_aa: CASSFMPREQYF

j_call: TRBJ2-2
clone_size: many
d_call: TRBD2
v_call: TRBV29-1
cdr3_nt: TGCAGCGTTGAAGATGGGTTTGGGACTAGCGGGACGAACACCGGGGAGCTGTTTTTT
cdr3_aa: CSVEDGFGTSGTNTGELFF

j_call: TRBJ1-2
clone_size: -
d_call: -
v_call: TRBV6-4
cdr3_nt: TGTGCCAGCAGTGACTCGAAGGGACGTGGCTACACCTTC
cdr3_aa: CASSDSKGRGYTF

j_call: TRBJ2-1
clone_size: -
d_call: TRBD2
v_call: TRBV6-1
cdr3_nt: TGTGCCAGCAGTGCGGCTAGCGGGATAGTCGATGAGCAGTTCTTC
cdr3_aa: CASSAASGIVDEQFF

j_call: TRBJ2-2
clone_size: many
d_call: TRBD2
v_call: TRBV6-2/TRBV6-3
cdr3_nt: TGTGCCAGCAGTAAACTAGCGGGAATCGGGGAGCTGTTTTTT
cdr3_aa: CASSKLAGIGELFF

j_call: TRBJ2-7
clone_size: many
d_call: TRBD2
v_call: TRBV6-2/TRBV6-3
cdr3_nt: TGTGCCAGCAGGGGGACTAGCTACGAGCAGTACTTC
cdr3_aa: CASRGTSYEQYF

j_call: TRBJ2-7
clone_size: many
d_call: -
v_call: TRBV20-1
cdr3_nt: TGCAGTGCTAGACGGCAGGACTACGAGCAGTACTTC
cdr3_aa: CSARRQDYEQYF

j_call: TRBJ2-6
clone_size: few
d_call: -
v_call: TRBV19
cdr3_nt: TGTGCCAGTAGTCCGTGGACAGTTTTAATCTCTGGGGCCAACGTCCTGACTTTC
cdr3_aa: CASSPWTVLISGANVLTF